The sequence of this T cell receptor beta chain was determined in a study of T cell repertoires in aging, cancer and after chemotherapy. Notes on the study in general: Untreated cancer patients had significantly lower blood TCR diversity than age-matched healthy donors.

Peripheral blood genomic DNA, not sorted cells or RNA, was the template. TRB rearrangements spanning V, D and J were amplified using mixed TRB-A/B primers. TCRdb re-analysed the multiplex PCR reads in MiXCR, keeping a single row per CDR3 protein. This table has roughly 7,200 distinct CDR3 sequences, approximately 49% appearing once. A word on this clonotype: Its antigen is unidentified.

Sequenced input: blood. The receptor's source is a human donor with a solid tumor.

CDR3 bases: TGTGCCAGCAGTTACGTCGGTTCACCCCTCCACTTT. Translating gives CASSYVGSPLHF. This chain links TRBV12-3 or TRBV12-4 with TRBJ1-6, with unresolved D. V shed 4 bases and J shed 9 bases, with 7 bases lying between them. The CDR3 sequence is 12 residues long.